The source of this TCR beta chain is a study of a mutant IDH1 vaccine in newly diagnosed glioma. Overall study: The sex distribution of treated patients was about 62% male and about 40% female, with a mean age of roughly 40 years.

This table comes from immunoSEQ multiplex PCR, and its TCRdb copy is limited to in-frame clones, with some not included. The data show tens of thousands of clones, with approximately 85% seen just once and about 7.5% held by the top ten. Study-level points and caveats: Among top peripheral T cell clonotypes, changes seemed unrelated to pseudoprogression.

The time point here: baseline, week 1 (first vaccination visit). This sample's treatment: pre-vaccination baseline after standard-of-care therapy. Patients carried new grade 3 or 4 IDH1-mutant astrocytomas lacking nuclear ATRX. Comments on this clone: Its antigen is currently unknown.

The sequencing here drew on PBMCs, taken from a glioma patient treated with radiotherapy, temozolomide or both. The TCR originated in a man aged 50 or older with glioma.

This chain's CDR3 is CASSSDRVSSYGYTF. The DNA of the CDR3 is TGTGCCAGCAGTTCCGACAGGGTAAGCAGCTATGGCTACACCTTC. V is TRBV4-2 and J is TRBJ1-2; 7 bases are a match to TRBD1. Trimming at V came to 6 bases and at J to 4 bases, leaving 11 bases not matched to a gene. The CDR3 is made up of 15 amino acids. Germline loops: CDR1 LGHNA, CDR2 YNFKEQ.